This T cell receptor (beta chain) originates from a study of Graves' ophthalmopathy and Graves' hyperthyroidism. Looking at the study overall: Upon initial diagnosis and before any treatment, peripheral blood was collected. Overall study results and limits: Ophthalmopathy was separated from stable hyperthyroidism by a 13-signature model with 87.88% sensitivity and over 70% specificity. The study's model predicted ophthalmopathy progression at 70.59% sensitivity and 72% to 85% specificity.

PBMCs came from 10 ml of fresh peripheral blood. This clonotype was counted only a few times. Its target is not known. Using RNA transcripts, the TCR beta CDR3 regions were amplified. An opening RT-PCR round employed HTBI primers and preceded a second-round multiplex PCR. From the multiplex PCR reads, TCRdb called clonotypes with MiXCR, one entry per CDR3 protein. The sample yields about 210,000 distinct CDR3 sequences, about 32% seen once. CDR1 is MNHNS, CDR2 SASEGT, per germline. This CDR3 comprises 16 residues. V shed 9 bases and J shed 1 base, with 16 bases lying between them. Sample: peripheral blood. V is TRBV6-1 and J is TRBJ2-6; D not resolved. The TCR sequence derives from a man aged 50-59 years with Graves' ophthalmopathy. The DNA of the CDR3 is TGTGCCAGTACTGGACCTGGGGTTTCTGGGGCCAACGTCCTGACTTTC. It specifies CASTGPGVSGANVLTF.